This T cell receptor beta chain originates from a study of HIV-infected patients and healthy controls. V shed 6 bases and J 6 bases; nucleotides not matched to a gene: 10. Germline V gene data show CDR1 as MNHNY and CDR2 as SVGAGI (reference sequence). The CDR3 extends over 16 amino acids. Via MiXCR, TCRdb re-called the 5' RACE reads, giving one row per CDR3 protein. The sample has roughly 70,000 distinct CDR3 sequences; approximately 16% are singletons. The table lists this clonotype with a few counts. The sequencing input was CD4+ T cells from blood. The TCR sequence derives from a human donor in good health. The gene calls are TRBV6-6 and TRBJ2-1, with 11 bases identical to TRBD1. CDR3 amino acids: CASRHTGQGAGNEQFF. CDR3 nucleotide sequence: TGTGCCAGCAGACACACCGGACAGGGGGCCGGCAATGAGCAGTTCTTC.